These T cell receptor beta chains were read from a single sample in a study of blood T cells in healthy people across ages. TCRdb ran MiXCR on the 5' RACE reads and lists one entry per CDR3 protein. The sample consists of 780,000 or so distinct CDR3 sequences, approximately 25% of them appearing once. These data are also associated with another study on T cells of mothers and their children.

The specimen was blood. These receptors all come from a boy aged 5-17 years in good health. The CDR3 runs from the conserved cysteine through the conserved F or W. D genes are given only for firm matches. Rows may omit the clone size; those that give it use once, few, many or a size class.

j_call clone_size v_call d_call cdr3_aa cdr3_nt
TRBJ2-5 - TRBV5-4 - CASSVASSEETQYF TGTGCCAGCAGCGTGGCGTCTAGCGAGGAGACCCAGTACTTC
TRBJ1-2 - TRBV20-1 - CSVHRNYYGYTF TGCAGTGTCCACAGGAATTACTATGGCTACACCTTC
TRBJ2-7 once TRBV28 - CASSGSGLTYEQYF TGTGCCAGCAGTGGTTCGGGACTTACCTACGAGCAGTACTTC
TRBJ2-7 few TRBV28 - CASSFRGGPPNEQYF TGTGCCAGCAGTTTCCGAGGGGGGCCACCTAACGAGCAGTACTTC
TRBJ2-1 - TRBV29-1 TRBD1 CSVGTGTYNEQFF TGCAGCGTGGGGACAGGAACCTACAATGAGCAGTTCTTC
TRBJ2-5 few TRBV3-1 TRBD1 CASRRRTGAPQETQYF TGTGCCAGCAGGCGCCGGACAGGCGCCCCGCAAGAGACCCAGTACTTC
TRBJ2-1 few TRBV5-1 TRBD2 CASSSGLAGGPSGNEQFF TGCGCCAGCAGCTCGGGACTAGCGGGAGGGCCTTCGGGTAATGAGCAGTTCTTC
TRBJ2-1 few TRBV7-2 - CASSPLTSTSYNEQFF TGTGCCAGCAGCCCGCTGACTAGTACCTCCTACAATGAGCAGTTCTTC
TRBJ2-6 few TRBV4-1 - CASSQGRGGTLRSGANVLTF TGCGCCAGCAGCCAAGGGCGTGGGGGGACCCTCCGGTCTGGGGCCAACGTCCTGACTTTC
TRBJ1-1 - TRBV5-4 - CASSLARGSTEAFF TGTGCCAGCAGCTTGGCCAGGGGAAGTACTGAAGCTTTCTTT
TRBJ2-4 - TRBV27 TRBD2 CASSFPGGVQYF TGTGCCAGCAGTTTTCCGGGAGGCGTTCAGTACTTC
TRBJ1-3 few TRBV15 - CATSGGGSGNTIYF TGTGCCACCAGCGGAGGGGGCTCTGGAAACACCATATATTTT
TRBJ1-1 - TRBV6-2/TRBV6-3 - CASSLGSFVNTEAFF TGTGCCAGCAGCCTCGGCTCGTTTGTGAACACTGAAGCTTTCTTT
TRBJ2-7 - TRBV20-1 - CSAREGSRDSNEQYF TGCAGTGCTAGAGAGGGGTCGCGGGATTCGAACGAGCAGTACTTC
TRBJ2-6 - TRBV18 - CASSQQRSGANVLTF TGTGCCAGCTCACAACAACGATCTGGGGCCAACGTCCTGACTTTC
TRBJ2-1 - TRBV28 - CASTPIGQSSYNEQFF TGTGCCAGCACCCCGATCGGACAGAGCTCCTACAATGAGCAGTTCTTC
TRBJ1-2 few TRBV28 TRBD1 CASSLSDRELGGYTF TGTGCCAGCAGTTTATCGGACAGGGAGTTAGGCGGCTACACCTTC
TRBJ2-3 few TRBV11-2 - CASSLEASLSSTDTQYF TGTGCCAGCAGCTTAGAAGCCAGCCTATCTAGCACAGATACGCAGTATTTT
TRBJ1-1 - TRBV5-1 - CASSFSAGNTEAFF TGCGCCAGCAGCTTTTCGGCTGGGAACACTGAAGCTTTCTTT
TRBJ2-7 - TRBV7-2 TRBD1 CASSSTGPGDYEQYF TGTGCCAGCAGCTCGACAGGGCCTGGAGACTACGAGCAGTACTTC
TRBJ2-4 few TRBV5-1 - CASTAGSKNIQYF TGCGCCAGCACCGCCGGGTCGAAAAACATTCAGTACTTC
TRBJ2-4 few TRBV27 - CASSLTLGDLKNIQYF TGTGCCAGCAGTTTAACTCTCGGAGACTTGAAAAACATTCAGTACTTC
TRBJ1-6 few TRBV7-8 - CASSFRRTNNSPLHF TGTGCCAGCAGCTTTCGCAGGACTAATAATTCACCCCTCCACTTT
TRBJ2-7 - TRBV12-3/TRBV12-4 - CASSLVPLGSEQYF TGTGCCAGCAGTTTGGTTCCCCTGGGCTCCGAGCAGTACTTC
TRBJ1-1 - TRBV29-1 - CSVVVRAANTEAFF TGCAGCGTTGTTGTCCGGGCAGCTAACACTGAAGCTTTCTTT
TRBJ2-6 - TRBV28 TRBD2 CASSHSGTSDGASGANVLTF TGTGCCAGCAGCCATTCCGGGACTAGCGATGGCGCATCTGGGGCCAACGTCCTGACTTTC
TRBJ2-7 - TRBV6-2/TRBV6-3 TRBD2 CASSHSGIYEQYF TGTGCCAGCAGTCATAGCGGGATTTACGAGCAGTACTTC
TRBJ1-2 - TRBV10-3 - CAISGAAYGYTF TGTGCCATCAGTGGGGCAGCCTATGGCTACACCTTC
TRBJ2-7 - TRBV9 TRBD2 CASSDGGGNEQYF TGTGCCAGCAGCGACGGGGGGGGGAACGAGCAGTACTTC
TRBJ2-2 few TRBV20-1 TRBD2 CSARDRLAGGFANTGELFF TGCAGTGCTAGAGATAGGCTAGCGGGTGGATTCGCGAACACCGGGGAGCTGTTTTTT
TRBJ2-7 few TRBV10-3 - CATTPLGQDYEQYF TGTGCCACCACCCCTCTTGGGCAGGACTACGAGCAGTACTTC
TRBJ2-7 - TRBV7-2 TRBD1 CASSPTSGTGGEQYF TGTGCCAGCAGCCCGACCTCCGGGACAGGGGGCGAGCAGTACTTC
TRBJ1-1 - TRBV7-9 - CASSLSGMLEPFF TGTGCCAGCAGCTTATCAGGAATGCTTGAACCTTTCTTT
TRBJ1-2 - TRBV6-6 - CASSYFDSPYTF TGTGCCAGCAGTTACTTCGACAGCCCCTACACCTTC
TRBJ2-5 few TRBV28 - CASSPGWVMETQYF TGTGCCAGCAGTCCAGGGTGGGTAATGGAGACCCAGTACTTC
TRBJ2-7 - TRBV29-1 - CSVESPEQSYEQYF TGCAGCGTTGAGTCTCCGGAGCAATCCTACGAGCAGTACTTC
TRBJ2-7 - TRBV3-1 - CASSWDPTTEQYF TGTGCCAGCAGCTGGGACCCAACAACAGAGCAGTACTTC
TRBJ2-3 - TRBV9 TRBD2 CASSQGTSGSYGDTQYF TGTGCCAGCAGCCAAGGGACTAGCGGGAGTTATGGAGATACGCAGTATTTT
TRBJ2-3 few TRBV9 - CASSDDGILTDTQYF TGTGCCAGCAGCGATGACGGTATACTTACAGATACGCAGTATTTT
TRBJ2-5 few TRBV6-2/TRBV6-3 - CASSYSEQETQYF TGTGCCAGCAGTTATTCGGAGCAAGAGACCCAGTACTTC
TRBJ2-5 few TRBV6-2/TRBV6-3 TRBD1 CASTGRGQGAGEQYF TGTGCCAGCACCGGAAGAGGACAGGGGGCTGGAGAGCAGTACTTC
TRBJ1-1 - TRBV7-8 - CASSLSRREAFF TGTGCCAGCAGCTTATCCCGGAGGGAAGCTTTCTTT
TRBJ2-5 - TRBV12-3/TRBV12-4 - CASRPSTSVETQYF TGTGCCAGCAGACCTTCCACTTCTGTGGAGACCCAGTACTTC
TRBJ2-3 - TRBV6-1 - CASSSDSRSPDTQYF TGTGCCAGCAGTTCGGACAGTCGCAGTCCAGATACGCAGTATTTT
TRBJ1-4 - TRBV27 - CASSPRRATNEKLFF TGTGCCAGCAGTCCTCGGCGGGCAACTAATGAAAAACTGTTTTTT
TRBJ2-7 - TRBV9 - CASSVGQSPEQYF TGTGCCAGCAGCGTAGGGCAATCTCCCGAGCAGTACTTC